The 29 T cell receptor beta chains below were found in one sample sequenced in a study of vaccination and CD4 T cells after COVID-19. The Oncomine TCR Beta short-read assay generated sequence data from the DNA of cultured CD4+ T cells. Each CDR3 protein gets one entry after TCRdb re-called the PCR reads with MiXCR. The profile shows 11,000 to 15,000 distinct CDR3 sequences, around a third of them singletons. The antigens these receptors bind are not known. As for treatment: roughly ten-day PBMC culture with coronavirus spike peptide pools or control peptides (ViraFEST assay). The sequencing used CD4+ T cells from blood, cultured in vitro, collected after SARS-CoV-2 vaccination. Source of these receptors: a human donor who had recovered from COVID-19.

J is TRBJ1-2 and V is TRBV12-3 or TRBV12-4; 7 bases map to TRBD1. J gave up 2 bases and V 3 bases, and 6 bases lay outside the gene matches. The CDR3 runs 15 residues. Written as DNA, the CDR3 is TGTGCCAGCAGTTTCCGGGACAGACCCAACTATGGCTACACCTTC. Its translation: CASSFRDRPNYGYTF.

The chain joins TRBV6-5 to TRBJ1-1; TRBD1 matches at 9 bases. CDR3 size: 14 residues. Germline V gene data show CDR1 as MNHEY and CDR2 as SVGAGI. J lost 6 bases, V lost 0 bases, and 2 bases had no gene match. The CDR3 sequence is CASSYSTGGAEAFF. The CDR3 nucleotides are TGTGCCAGCAGTTACTCGACAGGGGGGGCTGAAGCTTTCTTT.

The genes are TRBV7-9 and TRBJ2-3; a possible D gene is TRBD2 (7 bases). V was cut by 4 bases and J by 3 bases, with 20 bases left in between. The CDR3 is 17 residues long. Per germline, CDR1 SEHNR and CDR2 FQNEAQ (reference sequence). The CDR3 nucleotides are TGTGCCAGCAGCTCCTCCCCACTGAGGGGGGGGACAGATACGCAGTATTTT. Residues: CASSSSPLRGGTDTQYF.

This chain uses TRBV4-1 with TRBJ2-7; 9 nucleotides line up with TRBD1. CDR1 is MGHRA and CDR2 is YSYEKL in the germline V gene. This CDR3 is 14 amino acids long. Trimming removed 4 bases from V and 7 bases from J; junction bases left unmatched: 8. The CDR3 DNA is TGCGCCAGCAGCCGGGTAGGGACAGGGAATGAGCAGTACTTC. Its translation: CASSRVGTGNEQYF.

This clonotype was seen once. The V and J genes are TRBV6-2 or TRBV6-3 and TRBJ2-4; TRBD2 aligns across 7 bases. The CDR3 has 16 residues. The V gene end was trimmed by 4 bases and the J gene end by 0 bases; junction bases not matched to a gene: 6. CDR1 MNHEY and CDR2 SVGEGT come from the germline V gene. The CDR3 nucleotides are TGTGCCAGCAGTTCCCTGAGCGGGGTAGCCAAAAACATTCAGTACTTC. It specifies CASSSLSGVAKNIQYF.

This clonotype has just a few counts. The chain is built from TRBV6-1 and TRBJ1-2; D is uncertain. The CDR3 runs 15 residues. CDR1 and CDR2 (germline): MNHNS, SASEGT. With 7 bases removed from V and 5 bases from J, the gap between germline ends came to 20 bases. CDR3 nucleotides: TGTGCCAGCATACGGAATCCGGGGAAGATATATGGCTACACCTTC. This gives the protein CASIRNPGKIYGYTF.

The V call is TRBV20-1, the J call TRBJ2-7; TRBD2 matches at 7 bases. The CDR3 extends over 12 amino acids. Looked up from germline, CDR1 is DFQATT and CDR2 is SNEGSKA (reference sequence). V lost 6 bases and J lost 0; bases outside the gene matches: 2. The CDR3 region is CSAGTTSYEQYF. The DNA of the CDR3 is TGCAGTGCCGGGACTACCTCCTACGAGCAGTACTTC.

V usage is TRBV21-1 and J usage is TRBJ2-5. TRBV21-1 is given as a pseudogene. The CDR3 is 16 amino acids. The chain's CDR3 is CASSKAKCDPQETQYF. CDR3 nucleotide sequence: TGTGCCAGCAGCAAAGCGAAGTGCGATCCACAAGAGACCCAGTACTTC.

The genes are TRBV6-2 or TRBV6-3 and TRBJ2-7; the D gene could be TRBD1 or TRBD2 (5 bases each). The V end lost 2 bases, the J end lost 5 bases, and 16 bases lay between the germline ends. The germline V gene encodes CDR1 MNHEY and CDR2 SVGEGT. This CDR3 is built from 15 residues. CDR3 residues: CASSYTGLSIHEQYF. The CDR3 DNA follows: TGTGCCAGCAGTTACACGGGGCTAAGTATTCACGAGCAGTACTTC.

This clonotype occurred a few times. The chain uses TRBV19 and TRBJ1-5, with D perhaps matching TRBD1 (5 bases). CDR3 size: 12 residues. The germline gives CDR1 LNHDA, CDR2 SQIVND (reference sequence). Trimming pared 1 base from V and 9 bases from J, leaving 7 bases between. Here the CDR3 reads CASSIAGGPQHF. The CDR3 DNA follows: TGTGCCAGTAGTATAGCGGGGGGGCCCCAGCATTTT.

This clonotype was seen a handful of times. V and J are TRBV7-2 and TRBJ2-2; 7 bases match TRBD2. The CDR3 has 15 residues. V shed 0 bases, J shed 6 bases, and the junction held 4 bases outside the gene matches. CDR1 is SGHTA, CDR2 FQGNSA, per germline. CDR3 residues: CASSLAGGGSGELFF. The CDR3 nucleotides read TGTGCCAGCAGCTTAGCTGGGGGAGGGTCCGGGGAGCTGTTTTTT.

The V gene is TRBV20-1, the J gene TRBJ2-1; D ambiguous. V was shortened by 2 bases and J by 7 bases, with 9 bases between the two germline ends. CDR3 size: 12 residues. Germline V gives CDR1 DFQATT, CDR2 SNEGSKA (reference sequence). CDR3 residues: CSARRGQNEQFF. The CDR3 coding sequence is TGCAGTGCTAGACGAGGTCAGAATGAGCAGTTCTTC.

This clonotype occurred a few times. CDR3 sequence: CASRRDSNYGYTF. CDR3 bases: TGTGCCAGCAGACGGGACTCAAACTATGGCTACACCTTC. The chain combines TRBV28 with TRBJ1-2; D is possibly TRBD1 (5 bases). Trimming took off 6 bases at V and 2 bases at J, with 10 bases between the two ends. This CDR3 has 13 amino acids. In germline, CDR1 is MDHEN, CDR2 SYDVKM.

This clonotype turned up a few times. The V gene is TRBV7-2, the J gene TRBJ2-7; D may correspond to TRBD1 or TRBD2 (7 bases each). V lost 5 bases and J 4 bases, leaving 18 bases between the germline ends. Germline lookup yields CDR1 SGHTA and CDR2 FQGNSA. The CDR3 covers 15 residues. CDR3 region: CASSQREGAGYEQYF. CDR3 in DNA: TGTGCCAGCAGCCAAAGGGAGGGGGCTGGTTACGAGCAGTACTTC.

This clonotype was seen only a few times. The chain links TRBV28 to TRBJ2-7, with 10 nucleotides matching TRBD2. The ends lost 3 bases at V and 7 bases at J; junction bases unmatched: 6. Germline V gives CDR1 MDHEN, CDR2 SYDVKM. The CDR3 is 14 amino acids. CDR3 DNA sequence: TGTGCCAGCAGTTTGATTACTAGCGGGACAGAGCAGTACTTC. Protein product: CASSLITSGTEQYF.

The chain has TRBV6-5 and TRBJ2-7, with 7 nucleotides matching TRBD2. This CDR3 spans 13 amino acids. Per the germline V gene, CDR1 is MNHEY and CDR2 is SVGAGI. The J segment lost 4 bases and the V segment lost 4 bases, leaving 4 bases of the junction unmatched. In DNA, the CDR3 is TGTGCCAGCAGTTGGGGACTAACGTACGAGCAGTACTTC. Translation: CASSWGLTYEQYF.

The genes are TRBV6-2 or TRBV6-3 and TRBJ2-2; 9 bases agree with TRBD2. Trimming took 7 bases from V and 5 from J; bases not matched to a gene: 8. The CDR3 contains 15 residues. Germline CDR1 is MNHEY and CDR2 is SVGEGT. CDR3 in DNA: TGTGCCAGCAAACGAGGGAGCGGGGGGACCGGGGAGCTGTTTTTT. This sequence encodes CASKRGSGGTGELFF.

The chain uses TRBV29-1 and TRBJ2-3; D unclear. The CDR3 totals 15 residues. The germline V gene has CDR1 SQVTM and CDR2 ANQGSEA. V was shortened by 4 bases and J by 0 bases, with 14 bases between the two germline ends. In DNA form, the CDR3 reads TGCAGCGTTGGAGGCGGACGGGTGAGCACAGATACGCAGTATTTT. It yields the protein CSVGGGRVSTDTQYF.

The V gene is TRBV5-4, the J gene TRBJ2-3; D remains ambiguous. Germline V gene sequence: CDR1 SGHNT, CDR2 YYREEE (reference sequence). V lost 2 bases and J 2 bases, leaving 12 bases between the germline ends. The CDR3 contains 15 residues. The CDR3 nucleotides read TGTGCCAGCAGCTTAGGCGGCCCTCACACAGATACGCAGTATTTT. Translation gives CASSLGGPHTDTQYF.

This clonotype was counted only a few times. V usage is TRBV6-5 and J usage is TRBJ2-5, with D perhaps TRBD2 (6 bases). Germline CDR1 is MNHEY and CDR2 is SVGAGI. The V and J ends lost 2 bases and 5 bases respectively, with 6 bases between them. CDR3 size: 12 residues. The CDR3 loop reads CASSYLAETQYF. The DNA of the CDR3 is TGTGCCAGCAGTTACCTAGCGGAGACCCAGTACTTC.

The V call is TRBV5-1, the J call TRBJ1-1; TRBD1 aligns across 7 bases. The CDR3 sequence is 16 residues long. In germline, CDR1 is SGHRS, CDR2 YFSETQ. The V segment lost 0 bases and the J segment 6 bases; nucleotides outside the gene matches: 11. CDR3 in DNA: TGCGCCAGCAGCTTGGGACAGGGAATTCAAGGGGCTGAAGCTTTCTTT. This translates into CASSLGQGIQGAEAFF.

This clonotype was seen only a few times. This sequence joins TRBV20-1 and TRBJ1-3; weak D call: TRBD1 (6 bases). Per germline, CDR1 DFQATT and CDR2 SNEGSKA (reference sequence). The CDR3 loop spans 14 amino acids. Deletions cut 6 bases from V and 2 bases from J, with 14 bases between. CDR3 in amino acids: CSAGRGEPGNTIYF. As DNA, the CDR3 is TGCAGTGCCGGAAGGGGGGAACCTGGAAACACCATATATTTT.

The chain couples TRBV7-9 to TRBJ2-7; 9 nucleotides match TRBD1. The V and J ends lost 4 bases and 4 bases, in that order; junction bases with no gene match: 2. This CDR3 comprises 13 residues. CDR1 and CDR2 from the germline V gene are SEHNR and FQNEAQ (reference sequence). Here the CDR3 DNA reads TGTGCCAGCAGCTACGACAGGGGGTACGAGCAGTACTTC. It specifies CASSYDRGYEQYF.

This clonotype came up a few times. The chain uses TRBV20-1 and TRBJ1-1; tentatively, D is TRBD1 (6 bases). The CDR3 covers 14 residues. Germline V gene data show CDR1 as DFQATT and CDR2 as SNEGSKA (reference sequence). V was trimmed by 5 bases and J by 8 bases, leaving 21 bases between them. The CDR3 loop is CSAERGGGTLEAFF. CDR3 nucleotide sequence: TGCAGTGCTGAGAGGGGAGGGGGGACGCTGGAAGCTTTCTTT.

The chain is built from TRBV7-2 and TRBJ2-5; maybe TRBD1 (8 bases). The CDR3 is 16 residues long. V shed 2 bases and J shed 6 bases, with 19 bases lying between them. Germline V gene data show CDR1 as SGHTA and CDR2 as FQGNSA. CDR3 loop: CASSLPLGQGGKTQYF. Written as DNA, the CDR3 is TGTGCCAGCAGCTTACCACTTGGACAGGGAGGGAAGACCCAGTACTTC.

The CDR3 DNA reads TGCAGTGCTATTCGTGTGGGAAGGAGCTCCTACAATGAGCAGTTCTTC. Translating gives CSAIRVGRSSYNEQFF. The chain recombines TRBV20-1 with TRBJ2-1; D not resolved. Looked up from germline, CDR1 is DFQATT and CDR2 is SNEGSKA (reference sequence). The ends were cut back, 4 bases at V and 0 bases at J, with 16 bases in the middle. CDR3 size: 16 residues.

The rearrangement links TRBV6-2 or TRBV6-3 to TRBJ2-4; D is perhaps TRBD1 (6 bases). Trimming took 9 bases from V and 7 from J, leaving 16 bases between them. CDR1 and CDR2 (germline): MNHEY, SVGEGT. The CDR3 is 13 residues long. CDR3 amino acids: CASNEGGKNIQYF. In nucleotides, the CDR3 is TGTGCCAGTAATGAAGGGGGAAAGAACATTCAGTACTTC.

The chain is built from TRBV28 and TRBJ2-3; D is unclear. The germline V gene has CDR1 MDHEN and CDR2 SYDVKM. The ends were cut back, 8 bases at V and 1 base at J, with 7 bases in the middle. This CDR3 is 12 amino acids long. The CDR3 nucleotides are TGTGCCAGCCGTCCCGGCACAGATACGCAGTATTTT. Translation gives CASRPGTDTQYF.

The chain carries TRBV19 and TRBJ1-5, with D unclear. CDR3 length: 15 amino acids. V was shortened by 3 bases and J by 0 bases, with 9 bases between the two germline ends. From germline, CDR1 is LNHDA and CDR2 SQIVND (reference sequence). In DNA, the CDR3 is TGTGCCAGTAGTATTAATGACATTAGCAATCAGCCCCAGCATTTT. Translating gives CASSINDISNQPQHF.